This is a list of T cell receptor beta chains from one sample in a study of T-cell memory formation after mild COVID-19. One entry per CDR3 protein, called by TCRdb with MiXCR from the 5' RACE reads. The repertoire holds about 340,000 distinct CDR3 sequences, with 13% as singletons. The sample taken for sequencing was PBMCs or a T cell subset sorted from them (not recorded which). The receptors stem from a man between 18 and 35 years old who had mild COVID-19 (a few samples of this study predate the infection). Cell type and time point are not known. CDR3s include the opening cysteine and the closing phenylalanine or tryptophan. D genes are given only for firm matches. Only part of the rows carry a size: once, few, many, or a class if the clone is expanded.

CDR3aa: CASSLAGGEQETQYF; CDR3nt: TGTGCCAGCAGCTTAGCCGGGGGGGAGCAAGAGACCCAGTACTTC; len: 15; d_gene: TRBD2; abundance: -; j_gene: TRBJ2-5; v_gene: TRBV7-8
CDR3aa: CASNPGNTEAFF; CDR3nt: TGTGCCAGTAATCCGGGGAACACTGAAGCTTTCTTT; len: 12; d_gene: -; abundance: few; j_gene: TRBJ1-1; v_gene: TRBV19
CDR3aa: CASSQVGGGPMNTEAFF; CDR3nt: TGCGCCAGCAGCCAAGTAGGTGGTGGGCCGATGAACACTGAAGCTTTCTTT; len: 17; d_gene: -; abundance: -; j_gene: TRBJ1-1; v_gene: TRBV4-1
CDR3aa: CASSLEGGGGETQYF; CDR3nt: TGTGCCAGCAGCTTGGAAGGCGGGGGAGGAGAGACCCAGTACTTC; len: 15; d_gene: TRBD2; abundance: -; j_gene: TRBJ2-5; v_gene: TRBV5-5
CDR3aa: CASSFRTGRDNEQFF; CDR3nt: TGTGCCAGCAGTTTCAGGACAGGGCGGGACAATGAGCAGTTCTTC; len: 15; d_gene: TRBD1; abundance: few; j_gene: TRBJ2-1; v_gene: TRBV12-3/TRBV12-4
CDR3aa: CSAFGTSQNIQYF; CDR3nt: TGCAGTGCTTTCGGGACTAGCCAAAACATTCAGTACTTC; len: 13; d_gene: TRBD2; abundance: -; j_gene: TRBJ2-4; v_gene: TRBV20-1
CDR3aa: CASSTRTGFEKLFF; CDR3nt: TGCGCCAGCAGCACACGGACAGGGTTTGAAAAACTGTTTTTT; len: 14; d_gene: TRBD1; abundance: -; j_gene: TRBJ1-4; v_gene: TRBV4-3
CDR3aa: CASSLGGQGSFF; CDR3nt: TGCGCCAGCAGCTTGGGAGGACAGGGCTCGTTCTTC; len: 12; d_gene: TRBD1; abundance: -; j_gene: TRBJ2-1; v_gene: TRBV5-1
CDR3aa: CASRLRDTNTEAFF; CDR3nt: TGCGCCAGCAGACTGCGGGACACGAACACTGAAGCTTTCTTT; len: 14; d_gene: -; abundance: -; j_gene: TRBJ1-1; v_gene: TRBV5-1
CDR3aa: CASSANSGAEAFF; CDR3nt: TGTGCCAGCAGCGCGAACTCCGGGGCCGAAGCTTTCTTT; len: 13; d_gene: -; abundance: few; j_gene: TRBJ1-1; v_gene: TRBV4-2
CDR3aa: CASSLARYQETQYF; CDR3nt: TGTGCCAGCAGCCTAGCGCGGTACCAAGAGACCCAGTACTTC; len: 14; d_gene: -; abundance: -; j_gene: TRBJ2-5; v_gene: TRBV3-1
CDR3aa: CASSKAPGDTQPQHF; CDR3nt: TGTGCCAGCAGCAAAGCACCCGGGGACACTCAGCCCCAGCATTTT; len: 15; d_gene: -; abundance: -; j_gene: TRBJ1-5; v_gene: TRBV7-2
CDR3aa: CASSRYDTGQPNEQFF; CDR3nt: TGTGCCAGCAGCCGATACGATACAGGGCAACCCAATGAGCAGTTCTTC; len: 16; d_gene: -; abundance: few; j_gene: TRBJ2-1; v_gene: TRBV9
CDR3aa: CASKAPNTNTEAFF; CDR3nt: TGTGCCAGCAAAGCCCCAAATACGAACACTGAAGCTTTCTTT; len: 14; d_gene: -; abundance: -; j_gene: TRBJ1-1; v_gene: TRBV6-1
CDR3aa: CASSQGTGARETQYF; CDR3nt: TGTGCCAGCAGCCAAGGGACGGGGGCTCGGGAGACCCAGTACTTC; len: 15; d_gene: -; abundance: -; j_gene: TRBJ2-5; v_gene: TRBV3-1
CDR3aa: CASSLGLAGDRGQFF; CDR3nt: TGCGCCAGCAGCTTGGGGCTAGCGGGGGACCGAGGGCAGTTCTTC; len: 15; d_gene: TRBD2; abundance: few; j_gene: TRBJ2-1; v_gene: TRBV5-1
CDR3aa: CASSLNARSGNTIYF; CDR3nt: TGTGCCAGCAGCTTAAACGCCCGCTCTGGAAACACCATATATTTT; len: 15; d_gene: -; abundance: -; j_gene: TRBJ1-3; v_gene: TRBV7-2
CDR3aa: CATSGLDRDNEQFF; CDR3nt: TGTGCCACCAGTGGCCTCGACAGGGACAATGAGCAGTTCTTC; len: 14; d_gene: TRBD1; abundance: -; j_gene: TRBJ2-1; v_gene: TRBV24-1
CDR3aa: CASSLATTVDEQYF; CDR3nt: TGTGCCAGCAGCTTGGCTACGACAGTCGACGAGCAGTACTTC; len: 14; d_gene: -; abundance: few; j_gene: TRBJ2-7; v_gene: TRBV5-4
CDR3aa: CASSIRQNTEAFF; CDR3nt: TGTGCCAGTAGTATCAGACAGAACACTGAAGCTTTCTTT; len: 13; d_gene: -; abundance: -; j_gene: TRBJ1-1; v_gene: TRBV19
CDR3aa: CASSPDTVSYEQYF; CDR3nt: TGTGCCAGCAGCCCGGATACAGTTTCCTACGAGCAGTACTTC; len: 14; d_gene: -; abundance: -; j_gene: TRBJ2-7; v_gene: TRBV5-6
CDR3aa: CASSLADRGIETQYF; CDR3nt: TGCGCCAGCAGCTTGGCCGACAGGGGGATCGAGACCCAGTACTTC; len: 15; d_gene: TRBD1; abundance: few; j_gene: TRBJ2-5; v_gene: TRBV5-1
CDR3aa: CASSPEGTVNYSPLHF; CDR3nt: TGTGCCAGCTCACCGGAGGGTACCGTGAACTATTCACCCCTCCACTTT; len: 16; d_gene: -; abundance: few; j_gene: TRBJ1-6; v_gene: TRBV18
CDR3aa: CSASVSWDEQYF; CDR3nt: TGCAGTGCTAGCGTTTCATGGGACGAGCAGTACTTC; len: 12; d_gene: -; abundance: -; j_gene: TRBJ2-7; v_gene: TRBV20-1
CDR3aa: CASSPLGQGTNEQFF; CDR3nt: TGTGCCAGCTCACCTCTAGGACAGGGGACCAATGAGCAGTTCTTC; len: 15; d_gene: TRBD1; abundance: many; j_gene: TRBJ2-1; v_gene: TRBV18
CDR3aa: CASSLGGLYGYTF; CDR3nt: TGTGCCAGCAGCTTAGGAGGGCTCTATGGCTACACCTTC; len: 13; d_gene: -; abundance: -; j_gene: TRBJ1-2; v_gene: TRBV7-9
CDR3aa: CASSLAPAHSNQPQHF; CDR3nt: TGTGCCAGCAGCTTGGCCCCCGCCCATAGCAATCAGCCCCAGCATTTT; len: 16; d_gene: -; abundance: -; j_gene: TRBJ1-5; v_gene: TRBV5-5
CDR3aa: CASSLATGLKEKLFF; CDR3nt: TGTGCCAGCAGTTTAGCCACAGGGCTCAAAGAAAAACTGTTTTTT; len: 15; d_gene: -; abundance: -; j_gene: TRBJ1-4; v_gene: TRBV12-3/TRBV12-4
CDR3aa: CASSPRVGDGYTF; CDR3nt: TGCGCCAGCAGCCCCCGCGTGGGGGATGGCTACACCTTC; len: 13; d_gene: -; abundance: -; j_gene: TRBJ1-2; v_gene: TRBV4-3
CDR3aa: CSARPAHSPTNEKLFF; CDR3nt: TGCAGTGCTCGCCCAGCACATTCTCCAACTAATGAAAAACTGTTTTTT; len: 16; d_gene: -; abundance: -; j_gene: TRBJ1-4; v_gene: TRBV20-1
CDR3aa: CSVEDAGASSYNEQFF; CDR3nt: TGCAGCGTTGAAGATGCGGGGGCGAGCTCCTACAATGAGCAGTTCTTC; len: 16; d_gene: -; abundance: few; j_gene: TRBJ2-1; v_gene: TRBV29-1
CDR3aa: CASSLLWEETQYF; CDR3nt: TGTGCCAGCAGCTTATTGTGGGAAGAGACCCAGTACTTC; len: 13; d_gene: -; abundance: -; j_gene: TRBJ2-5; v_gene: TRBV7-2
CDR3aa: CASSLFGADSPTDTQYF; CDR3nt: TGTGCCAGCAGCTTATTTGGGGCAGACTCCCCCACAGATACGCAGTATTTT; len: 17; d_gene: -; abundance: few; j_gene: TRBJ2-3; v_gene: TRBV11-2
CDR3aa: CSARDWQSTDTQYF; CDR3nt: TGCAGTGCTAGAGATTGGCAGAGCACAGATACGCAGTATTTT; len: 14; d_gene: -; abundance: many; j_gene: TRBJ2-3; v_gene: TRBV20-1
CDR3aa: CASSSPNSFGEQFF; CDR3nt: TGTGCCAGCAGCTCCCCAAACAGTTTTGGTGAGCAGTTCTTC; len: 14; d_gene: -; abundance: few; j_gene: TRBJ2-1; v_gene: TRBV7-3
CDR3aa: CASSLVGTTEQYF; CDR3nt: TGCGCCAGCAGCTTGGTCGGCACCACCGAGCAGTACTTC; len: 13; d_gene: -; abundance: -; j_gene: TRBJ2-7; v_gene: TRBV5-1
CDR3aa: CASSQSDRGLTDTQYF; CDR3nt: TGCGCCAGCAGCCAATCAGACAGGGGGCTGACAGATACGCAGTATTTT; len: 16; d_gene: TRBD1; abundance: -; j_gene: TRBJ2-3; v_gene: TRBV4-3
CDR3aa: CAISEGWGSYGYTF; CDR3nt: TGTGCCATCAGTGAGGGCTGGGGGTCCTATGGCTACACCTTC; len: 14; d_gene: -; abundance: few; j_gene: TRBJ1-2; v_gene: TRBV10-3
CDR3aa: CASSLVRLVAYYNEQFF; CDR3nt: TGTGCCAGCAGCTTAGTTCGGTTGGTAGCTTACTACAATGAGCAGTTCTTC; len: 17; d_gene: -; abundance: few; j_gene: TRBJ2-1; v_gene: TRBV7-2
CDR3aa: CASSSFEGTGELFF; CDR3nt: TGCGCCAGCAGCTCCTTCGAGGGGACCGGGGAGCTGTTTTTT; len: 14; d_gene: -; abundance: -; j_gene: TRBJ2-2; v_gene: TRBV5-1
CDR3aa: CASSVGAGGKSTEAFF; CDR3nt: TGTGCCAGCAGCGTAGGTGCAGGGGGCAAGTCCACTGAAGCTTTCTTT; len: 16; d_gene: TRBD1; abundance: few; j_gene: TRBJ1-1; v_gene: TRBV9
CDR3aa: CASSPIWRADTQYF; CDR3nt: TGTGCCAGCAGTCCAATCTGGCGGGCAGATACGCAGTATTTT; len: 14; d_gene: -; abundance: few; j_gene: TRBJ2-3; v_gene: TRBV6-5
CDR3aa: CASSPEGTEAFF; CDR3nt: TGTGCCAGCAGTCCCGAGGGGACTGAAGCTTTCTTT; len: 12; d_gene: -; abundance: -; j_gene: TRBJ1-1; v_gene: TRBV6-5
CDR3aa: CASSSTGGEETQYF; CDR3nt: TGCGCCAGCAGCTCGACAGGGGGCGAAGAGACCCAGTACTTC; len: 14; d_gene: TRBD1; abundance: many; j_gene: TRBJ2-5; v_gene: TRBV5-1
CDR3aa: CASSGQGTGYGYTF; CDR3nt: TGTGCCAGCAGTGGACAGGGGACAGGCTATGGCTACACCTTC; len: 14; d_gene: TRBD1; abundance: -; j_gene: TRBJ1-2; v_gene: TRBV6-6
CDR3aa: CASSYGGEYNEQFF; CDR3nt: TGTGCCAGCAGCTACGGGGGGGAATACAATGAGCAGTTCTTC; len: 14; d_gene: TRBD2; abundance: many; j_gene: TRBJ2-1; v_gene: TRBV7-6
CDR3aa: CASSQASGTGLLYEQFF; CDR3nt: TGCGCCAGCAGCCAAGCTTCCGGGACAGGGCTTTTATATGAGCAGTTCTTC; len: 17; d_gene: TRBD1; abundance: many; j_gene: TRBJ2-1; v_gene: TRBV4-3
CDR3aa: CASSQWVLNTEAFF; CDR3nt: TGTGCCAGCAGCCAATGGGTACTGAACACTGAAGCTTTCTTT; len: 14; d_gene: -; abundance: many; j_gene: TRBJ1-1; v_gene: TRBV3-1
CDR3aa: CASSQDPSGEDTQYF; CDR3nt: TGCGCCAGCAGCCAAGATCCTAGCGGGGAGGATACGCAGTATTTT; len: 15; d_gene: TRBD2; abundance: few; j_gene: TRBJ2-3; v_gene: TRBV4-3
CDR3aa: CASSPSDRASTDTQYF; CDR3nt: TGTGCCAGCAGTCCGTCGGACAGGGCGAGCACAGATACGCAGTATTTT; len: 16; d_gene: TRBD1; abundance: -; j_gene: TRBJ2-3; v_gene: TRBV6-2/TRBV6-3
CDR3aa: CASSLVHGGQPQHF; CDR3nt: TGTGCCAGCAGCTTAGTCCACGGAGGGCAGCCCCAGCATTTT; len: 14; d_gene: -; abundance: -; j_gene: TRBJ1-5; v_gene: TRBV5-5
CDR3aa: CASSLNQGLRSDTQYF; CDR3nt: TGTGCCAGCAGCTTAAATCAGGGACTACGTTCAGATACGCAGTATTTT; len: 16; d_gene: TRBD2; abundance: few; j_gene: TRBJ2-3; v_gene: TRBV7-3
CDR3aa: CASSLNRVSNQPQHF; CDR3nt: TGTGCCAGCAGTTTAAACAGGGTGAGCAATCAGCCCCAGCATTTT; len: 15; d_gene: -; abundance: -; j_gene: TRBJ1-5; v_gene: TRBV12-3/TRBV12-4
CDR3aa: CSVEVWQGTGELFF; CDR3nt: TGCAGCGTTGAAGTGTGGCAGGGCACCGGGGAGCTGTTTTTT; len: 14; d_gene: -; abundance: -; j_gene: TRBJ2-2; v_gene: TRBV29-1